This T cell receptor beta chain was documented in a study of regulatory T cells in long-lasting Graves disease. Germline-derived CDR1 and CDR2 are LNHDA and SQIVND (reference sequence). Trimming took 8 bases from V and 2 from J; bases not matched to a gene: 5. The CDR3 is 13 amino acids. Time point meaning: persistent/refractory GD, antithyroid drugs over 5 years with positive TRAb. Preparation of the TCR library used RNA extracted from PBMCs. iRepertoire HTBI primers and Arm-PCR of CDR3 regions built TCR beta libraries. TCRdb called the multiplex PCR reads again in MiXCR, with one record for every CDR3 protein. Among 430,000 or so distinct CDR3 sequences listed, roughly 23% were seen once.

The TCR comes from a female donor with Graves disease. J is TRBJ2-7 and V is TRBV19, with 8 positions matching TRBD1. The sample here was peripheral blood mononuclear cells (PBMCs), taken when the disease was refractory, from a patient treated with antithyroid drugs. In DNA form, the CDR3 reads TGTGCCAGTGGGCACAGGGGGACCTACGAGCAGTACTTC. Translated, it gives CASGHRGTYEQYF.